One and the same sample provided the 20 T cell receptor beta chains below, sequenced in a study of blood T cell repertoires in COVID-19. The protocol was immunoSEQ multiplex PCR, while the TCRdb copy is restricted to in-frame clones and leaves out a portion. The sample has 65,000 to 85,000 clones; approximately 87% are singletons. The specimen was peripheral blood. The receptors shown here come from a human donor in a cohort sampled during active COVID-19.

J is TRBJ1-6 and V is TRBV5-1; TRBD1 matches 7 bases. CDR1 is SGHRS, CDR2 YFSETQ, per germline. V lost 5 bases to trimming and J lost 1 base; unmatched junction nucleotides: 6. CDR3 length: 16 amino acids. CDR3 DNA sequence: TGCGCCAGCAGTCTGACGGGACAGTCCTATAATTCACCCCTCCACTTT. This encodes CASSLTGQSYNSPLHF. The full variable domain, completed using reference TRBV5-1 and TRBJ1-6, is KAGVTQTPRYLIKTRGQQVTLSCSPISGHRSVSWYQQTPGQGLQFLFEYFSETQRNKGNFPGRFSGRQFSNSRSEMNVSTLELGDSALYLCASSLTGQSYNSPLHFGNGTRLTVT.

The rearrangement links TRBV10-3 to TRBJ2-7, with D tentatively TRBD2 (7 bases). V lost 10 bases to trimming and J lost 2 bases, with 18 bases between them. This CDR3 comprises 14 residues. Germline V lookup: CDR1 ENHRY, CDR2 SYGVKD. CDR3 DNA: TGTGCCACGGACAGCGGGACCGGAACCTACGAGCAGTACTTC. Its translation: CATDSGTGTYEQYF.

This sequence joins TRBV11-2 and TRBJ2-1; 7 nucleotides match TRBD2. Germline-derived CDR1 and CDR2 are SGHAT and FQNNGV. The CDR3 contains 14 residues. V shed 6 bases, J shed 8 bases, and the junction held 10 bases outside the gene matches. CDR3: CASRPGGGSHEQFF. The CDR3 coding sequence is TGTGCCAGCAGGCCCGGCGGCGGGAGCCATGAGCAGTTCTTC. Based on the CDR3 plus reference TRBV11-2 and TRBJ2-1, the full variable domain is EAGVAQSPRYKIIEKRQSVAFWCNPISGHATLYWYQQILGQGPKLLIQFQNNGVVDDSQLPKDRFSAERLKGVDSTLKIQPAKLEDSAVYLCASRPGGGSHEQFFGPGTRLTVL.

The chain has TRBV18 and TRBJ2-1; perhaps TRBD2 as D (6 bases). Between the trimmed V and J ends, which lost 1 base and 0 bases, there was a span of 7 bases. The CDR3 is made up of 15 amino acids. CDR1 and CDR2 from the germline V gene are KGHSH and LQKENI. The CDR3 nucleotides are TGTGCCAGCTCACCACAGGGAGGCTCCTACAATGAGCAGTTCTTC. Protein sequence: CASSPQGGSYNEQFF.

The gene calls are TRBV2 and TRBJ1-3, with TRBD1 as a possible D gene (6 bases). The length of the CDR3 is 14 residues. The germline CDR1 and CDR2 sequences are SNHLY and FYNNEI. V was cut by 6 bases and J by 4 bases, with 13 bases left in between. Here the CDR3 reads CASRKQGSGNTIYF. The CDR3 DNA follows: TGTGCCAGCAGAAAACAGGGTAGCGGAAACACCATATATTTT.

The chain combines TRBV28 with TRBJ1-1; no clear D. The ends were cut back, 2 bases at V and 10 bases at J, with 17 bases in the middle. Germline V gives CDR1 MDHEN, CDR2 SYDVKM. CDR3 length: 14 amino acids. CDR3 loop: CASSLTGRHLRAFF. Here the CDR3 DNA reads TGTGCCAGCAGTTTAACTGGCAGGCACCTAAGAGCTTTCTTT.

The chain uses TRBV2 and TRBJ2-5; TRBD2 matches at 9 bases. V trimming: 6 bases; J trimming: 7 bases; junction bases outside the gene matches: 12. The CDR3 totals 15 residues. Germline V gives CDR1 SNHLY, CDR2 FYNNEI. CDR3 region: CASRGREGLRGTQYF. CDR3 DNA: TGTGCCAGCAGGGGGCGGGAGGGCCTGAGAGGGACCCAGTACTTC.

The V and J genes are TRBV2 and TRBJ2-5, with a possible D match to TRBD1 (6 bases). Trimming shortened V by 5 bases and J by 2 bases, and 9 bases separated the two germline ends. This CDR3 has 13 amino acids. Per the germline V gene, CDR1 is SNHLY and CDR2 is FYNNEI. CDR3 nucleotides: TGTGCCAGCAGTCCCGACAGGCAAGAGACCCAGTACTTC. Translation: CASSPDRQETQYF.

The chain links TRBV10-1 to TRBJ2-1, with 10 bases aligning to TRBD2. This CDR3 comprises 14 residues. V lost 4 bases and J lost 7; bases outside the gene matches: 4. Germline lookup yields CDR1 WNHNN and CDR2 SYGVQD (reference sequence). The CDR3 sequence: CASSASGGANEQFF. DNA for the CDR3: TGCGCCAGCAGTGCCAGCGGGGGGGCGAATGAGCAGTTCTTC.

The chain has TRBV30 and TRBJ1-3, with D hard to call. Between the trimmed V and J ends, which lost 2 bases and 0 bases, there was a span of 17 bases. This CDR3 contains 17 residues. Germline CDR1 reads GTSNPN; CDR2 reads SVGIG (reference sequence). Written as DNA, the CDR3 is TGTGCCTGGAGTTTCCCCCGGCGGGGAAGCTCTGGAAACACCATATATTTT. This codes for CAWSFPRRGSSGNTIYF.

The chain combines TRBV3-1 (or the pseudogene TRBV3-2) with TRBJ2-2; 9 nucleotides line up with TRBD1. The CDR3 covers 18 residues. Germline V gives CDR1 LGHDT, CDR2 YNNKEL (reference sequence). V shed 0 bases, J shed 4 bases, and the junction held 9 bases outside the gene matches. CDR3 sequence (DNA): TGTGCCAGCAGCCAAGAGGAAAGACAGGGGGGCAGCACCGGGGAGCTGTTTTTT. Its protein product is CASSQEERQGGSTGELFF.

J is TRBJ2-1 and V is TRBV2; 10 bases align to TRBD2. Per the germline V gene, CDR1 is SNHLY and CDR2 is FYNNEI. After removal of 9 bases from V and 7 bases from J, the junction contained 9 bases not matched to a gene. The CDR3 contains 14 residues. The CDR3 DNA sequence: TGTGCCAGACGACTGAGCGGGAGGGTTAATGAGCAGTTCTTC. Translating gives CARRLSGRVNEQFF. The entire variable domain, with the rest obtained from reference TRBV2 and TRBJ2-1, is as follows: EPEVTQTPSHQVTQMGQEVILRCVPISNHLYFYWYRQILGQKVEFLVSFYNNEISEKSEIFDDQFSVERPDGSNFTLKIRSTKLEDSAMYFCARRLSGRVNEQFFGPGTRLTVL.

This chain uses TRBV3-1 (or the pseudogene TRBV3-2) with TRBJ2-5; weak D call: TRBD2 (5 bases). Germline CDR1 reads LGHDT; CDR2 reads YNNKEL (reference sequence). The CDR3 spans 16 residues. V was shortened by 3 bases and J by 3 bases, with 17 bases between the two germline ends. CDR3 DNA: TGTGCCAGCAGCCAGTACCGGGCGGGCGGTAAAGAGACCCAGTACTTC. Protein product: CASSQYRAGGKETQYF.

The CDR3 region is CASSARSTVNTEAFF. CDR3 bases: TGTGCCAGCAGTGCCAGATCGACAGTGAACACTGAAGCTTTCTTT. The rearrangement uses TRBV27 and TRBJ1-1, with D possibly TRBD1 on 5 matching bases. The V end was cut by 5 bases, the J end by 0 bases, with 13 bases between. Germline CDR1 and CDR2: MNHEY and SMNVEV (reference sequence). The CDR3 totals 15 residues.

CDR3 residues: CASRAVFKQGNQPQHF. DNA of the CDR3: TGTGCCAGTAGGGCTGTTTTTAAACAGGGAAATCAGCCCCAGCATTTT. The V and J genes are TRBV19 and TRBJ1-5, with D maybe TRBD1 (6 bases). Germline-derived CDR1 and CDR2 are LNHDA and SQIVND (reference sequence). Between the trimmed V and J ends, which lost 6 bases and 4 bases, there was a span of 19 bases. CDR3 size: 16 residues.

This chain connects TRBV5-1 to TRBJ1-5; D is undetermined. Germline V gene data show CDR1 as SGHRS and CDR2 as YFSETQ. This CDR3 has 14 amino acids. V lost 4 bases, J lost 0 bases, and 8 bases lay in between. The CDR3 spells CASSLDGSNQPQHF. CDR3 sequence (DNA): TGCGCCAGCAGCCTGGACGGTAGCAATCAGCCCCAGCATTTT.

This chain joins TRBV28 and TRBJ2-5; 8 nucleotides agree with TRBD2. Germline CDR1 is MDHEN and CDR2 is SYDVKM. The CDR3 is 12 residues long. The trim removed 10 bases at V and 1 base at J, leaving 2 bases unmatched. CDR3 loop: CATTSGQETQYF. DNA of the CDR3: TGTGCCACCACTAGCGGCCAAGAGACCCAGTACTTC.

The gene calls are TRBV6-2 or TRBV6-3 and TRBJ2-1, with TRBD2 matching over 12 bases. V shed 6 bases, J shed 4 bases, and the junction held 10 bases outside the gene matches. There are 17 residues in the CDR3. Germline loops: CDR1 MNHEY, CDR2 SVGEGT. CDR3 nucleotide sequence: TGTGCCAGCAGCCGAAGACTAGCGGGAGAGAGATACAATGAGCAGTTCTTC. This translates into CASSRRLAGERYNEQFF.

This clone has a single count. This chain joins TRBV12-3 or TRBV12-4 and TRBJ1-2, with a weak D call TRBD1 (6 bases). The CDR3 has 13 amino acids. With 8 bases removed from V and 3 bases from J, the gap between germline ends came to 13 bases. CDR3 coding DNA: TGTGCCAGCGGGCGGGCAGGGGACTATGGCTACACCTTC. The encoded protein is CASGRAGDYGYTF.

The genes are TRBV29-1 and TRBJ2-1, with 10 bases fitting TRBD2. This CDR3 region has 14 residues. V gave up 4 bases and J gave up 8 bases; unmatched junction bases: 8. Germline V gene sequence: CDR1 SQVTM, CDR2 ANQGSEA. The CDR3 is CSVGPAGGPYEQFF. CDR3 in DNA: TGCAGCGTTGGACCAGCGGGAGGGCCCTATGAGCAGTTCTTC.